These 24 T cell receptor beta chains came from one sample sequenced in a study of T cell changes during pregnancy in multiple sclerosis. Some clones are missing from TCRdb's copy, which holds only in-frame ones; the method was immunoSEQ multiplex PCR. This table holds some 20,000 clones, around 90% found once. The sequences come from CD8+ T cells from peripheral blood mononuclear cells, collected after pregnancy. These receptor sequences come from a female donor in good health, enrolled as a control in a pregnancy study.

The chain recombines TRBV11-3 with TRBJ2-7, with 9 bases identical to TRBD1. V shed 4 bases, J shed 3 bases, and the junction held 4 bases outside the gene matches. Germline loops: CDR1 SGHNT, CDR2 YENEEA. The CDR3 contains 14 residues. The DNA for the CDR3 is TGTGCCAGCAGCTCCGCGACAGGGGGCTACGAGCAGTACTTC. Residues: CASSSATGGYEQYF.

This clone has a single count. V usage is TRBV5-6 and J usage is TRBJ2-5; 10 nucleotides line up with TRBD1. With V trimmed by 6 bases and J by 7 bases, 15 bases remained unmatched. CDR3 length: 16 amino acids. Germline loops: CDR1 SGHDT, CDR2 YYEEEE. In DNA, the CDR3 is TGTGCCAGCATCGGGACAGGGGCCTACCTTCGGGGGACCCAGTACTTC. This translates into CASIGTGAYLRGTQYF. The variable domain in full, with the rest retrieved from reference TRBV5-6 and TRBJ2-5, is DAGVTQSPTHLIKTRGQQVTLRCSPKSGHDTVSWYQQALGQGPQFIFQYYEEEERQRGNFPDRFSGHQFPNYSSELNVNALLLGDSALYLCASIGTGAYLRGTQYFGPGTRLLVL.

The chain employs TRBV14 and TRBJ2-1; TRBD2 matches at 9 bases. The V gene's germline CDR1 is SGHDN and CDR2 FVKESK. Losses at the gene ends were 7 bases for V and 10 bases for J; bases not matched to a gene: 11. The CDR3 covers 14 residues. Here the CDR3 DNA reads TGTGCCAGCATGGGGACTAGCTCACCAGGGGAGCAGTTCTTC. It is translated as CASMGTSSPGEQFF.

This chain joins TRBV14 and TRBJ1-1; perhaps TRBD1 as D (6 bases). The V gene's germline CDR1 is SGHDN and CDR2 FVKESK. V was cut by 4 bases and J by 3 bases, with 12 bases left in between. This CDR3 comprises 14 residues. CDR3 protein: CASSRSTGYTEAFF. The CDR3 nucleotides read TGTGCCAGCAGCCGAAGTACAGGGTACACTGAAGCTTTCTTT.

The chain combines TRBV7-9 with TRBJ2-7; 11 bases are a match to TRBD1. The CDR3 is made up of 16 amino acids. V dropped 0 bases and J dropped 4; count of bases not matched to a gene: 5. Looked up from germline, CDR1 is SEHNR and CDR2 is FQNEAQ (reference sequence). CDR3 bases: TGTGCCAGCAGCTTAGCAAGGGGACAGGGGGATTACGAGCAGTACTTC. Protein sequence: CASSLARGQGDYEQYF.

This clone was counted only a few times. V and J are TRBV20-1 and TRBJ1-1; D unclear. The CDR3 has 11 amino acids. Trimming stripped 6 bases from V and 5 bases from J, with 10 bases between. Germline loops: CDR1 DFQATT, CDR2 SNEGSKA (reference sequence). The CDR3 bases are TGCAGTGCCAGTAGCGGGACTGAAGCTTTCTTT. Its protein product is CSASSGTEAFF.

The chain has TRBV4-3 and TRBJ1-4; 12 bases map to TRBD1. CDR3 length: 16 residues. The germline V gene has CDR1 LGHNA and CDR2 YSLEER. V was clipped by 5 bases and J by 1 base; unmatched bases: 2. The CDR3 spells CASSWDRGRTNEKLFF. In DNA, the CDR3 is TGCGCCAGCAGCTGGGACAGGGGGCGAACTAATGAAAAACTGTTTTTT.

This clone was detected a few times. This rearrangement joins TRBV30 to TRBJ2-7; D is ambiguous. Trimming shortened V by 3 bases and J by 4 bases, and 13 bases separated the two germline ends. The CDR3 sequence is 13 residues long. In germline, CDR1 is GTSNPN, CDR2 SVGIG (reference sequence). The CDR3 region is CAWRVPGRYEQYF. In DNA form, the CDR3 reads TGTGCCTGGAGGGTACCGGGTCGGTACGAGCAGTACTTC.

The rearrangement joins TRBV6-5 to TRBJ1-2; 7 positions agree with TRBD1. The V and J ends lost 3 bases and 4 bases, in that order; junction bases with no gene match: 8. This CDR3 has 15 amino acids. Germline CDR1 reads MNHEY; CDR2 reads SVGAGI. CDR3 bases: TGTGCCAGCAGTTATTCCGCCGGGACAGTCTATGGCTACACCTTC. Encoded protein: CASSYSAGTVYGYTF.

The table lists this clone with a count of one. The chain employs TRBV6-1 and TRBJ1-2; the D gene is possibly TRBD1 (5 bases). Trimming removed 0 bases from V and 1 base from J, with 21 bases in between. Germline CDR1 reads MNHNS; CDR2 reads SASEGT. The CDR3 length is 19 residues. For the CDR3, the DNA is TGTGCCAGCAGTGAAGCGGTAGGGGTCAGAAGAAATTTTAACTATGGCTACACCTTC. It specifies CASSEAVGVRRNFNYGYTF.

The chain recombines TRBV4-1 with TRBJ2-1; TRBD2 agrees at 11 bases. V lost 1 base and J lost 7; bases outside the gene matches: 6. Germline V gene data show CDR1 as MGHRA and CDR2 as YSYEKL. CDR3 size: 16 residues. CDR3 in DNA: TGCGCCAGCAGCCAAGTGACTAGCGGGGCCGGGAATGAGCAGTTCTTC. This sequence encodes CASSQVTSGAGNEQFF.

The gene calls are TRBV27 and TRBJ1-6; D may be TRBD1 (5 bases). This CDR3 spans 14 amino acids. Trimming removed 2 bases at V and 9 bases at J, with 11 bases between. Germline V gene lookup returns CDR1 MNHEY and CDR2 SMNVEV (reference sequence). The CDR3 here is CASSLGGVRSPLHF. The CDR3 DNA is TGTGCCAGCAGTTTAGGGGGGGTTCGTTCACCCCTCCACTTT.

Only a few counts were recorded for this clone. The genes are TRBV6-5 and TRBJ1-6; D gene unclear. The CDR3 has 15 residues. Trimming removed 4 bases at V and 5 bases at J, with 12 bases between. CDR1 and CDR2 from the germline V gene are MNHEY and SVGAGI. CDR3 residues: CASSFTSGDNSPLHF. The CDR3, as DNA: TGTGCCAGCAGTTTCACCTCCGGTGATAATTCACCCCTCCACTTT.

CDR3 nucleotide sequence: TGTGCCAGCGCCCTGTGGGGGGACCCTGGAAACACCATATATTTT. Translated, it gives CASALWGDPGNTIYF. The chain couples TRBV7-3 to TRBJ1-3; TRBD1 is a possible D gene (5 bases). The V gene's germline CDR1 is SGHTA and CDR2 FQGTGA. The CDR3 totals 15 residues. Trimming removed 8 bases from V and 2 bases from J, with 16 bases in between.

The CDR3 region has the DNA TGTGCCAGCAGTCCCTCTGTGTACGAGCAGTACTTC. The encoded protein is CASSPSVYEQYF. The chain is built from TRBV27 and TRBJ2-7; no definite D call. This CDR3 spans 12 amino acids. Germline lookup yields CDR1 MNHEY and CDR2 SMNVEV (reference sequence). The germline V and J ends were trimmed by 5 bases and 4 bases, with 9 bases remaining between them.

The gene calls are TRBV5-4 and TRBJ1-1, with D perhaps matching TRBD1 (6 bases). The CDR3 is 19 residues long. Trimming shortened V by 4 bases and J by 0 bases, and 25 bases separated the two germline ends. In germline, CDR1 is SGHNT, CDR2 YYREEE (reference sequence). Written as DNA, the CDR3 is TGTGCCAGCAGCCCCTTCGAATCACTCACAGGGCCTATGAACACTGAAGCTTTCTTT. Protein product: CASSPFESLTGPMNTEAFF.

V is TRBV9 and J is TRBJ2-7; TRBD2 is a possible D gene (6 bases). Trimming took off 4 bases at V and 6 bases at J, with 20 bases between the two ends. Germline loops: CDR1 SGDLS, CDR2 YYNGEE. The CDR3 has 15 residues. CDR3 region: CASSLAPGSQGEQYF. The CDR3 DNA reads TGTGCCAGCAGCTTAGCCCCCGGGAGCCAGGGCGAGCAGTACTTC.

The chain recombines TRBV2 with TRBJ2-5, with a weak D call TRBD1 (5 bases). The CDR3 is made up of 14 amino acids. Germline V gives CDR1 SNHLY, CDR2 FYNNEI. Trimming removed 3 bases at V and 2 bases at J, with 10 bases between. CDR3 protein: CASSEGRPQETQYF. CDR3 nucleotides: TGTGCCAGCAGTGAGGGGCGGCCACAAGAGACCCAGTACTTC.

The rearrangement uses TRBV5-6 and TRBJ1-5, with TRBD1 as a possible D gene (6 bases). The V gene lost 0 bases and the J gene lost 7 bases, with 8 bases spanning the gap. Germline CDR1 is SGHDT and CDR2 is YYEEEE. The length of the CDR3 is 13 residues. The chain's CDR3 is CASSLGGRQPQHF. The CDR3 coding sequence is TGTGCCAGCAGCTTGGGGGGGCGGCAGCCCCAGCATTTT.

V gene TRBV7-9 combines with J gene TRBJ2-3; no definite D call. Germline values: CDR1 SEHNR, CDR2 FQNEAQ (reference sequence). The CDR3 length is 13 residues. Trimming took 3 bases from V and 5 from J, leaving 9 bases between them. CDR3 bases: TGTGCCAGCAGCTTGAGTCTTGGAGATACGCAGTATTTT. This codes for CASSLSLGDTQYF.

V usage is TRBV30 and J usage is TRBJ1-4; D ambiguous. This CDR3 is built from 15 residues. The V gene's germline CDR1 is GTSNPN and CDR2 SVGIG (reference sequence). Trimming stripped 0 bases from V and 8 bases from J, with 16 bases between. Here the CDR3 reads CAWSVQSVRREKLFF. In DNA, the CDR3 is TGTGCCTGGAGTGTACAGAGTGTAAGAAGGGAAAAACTGTTTTTT. Combining the CDR3 with reference TRBV30 and TRBJ1-4 gives the whole variable domain SQTIHQWPATLVQPVGSPLSLECTVEGTSNPNLYWYRQAAGRGLQLLFYSVGIGQISSEVPQNLSASRPQDRQFILSSKKLLLSDSGFYLCAWSVQSVRREKLFFGSGTQLSVL.

This clone qualifies as medium-sized. The V and J genes are TRBV2 and TRBJ1-2; the D gene is possibly TRBD1 (5 bases). The CDR3 extends over 15 amino acids. V lost 6 bases and J lost 5, with 19 bases in between. Germline CDR1 reads SNHLY; CDR2 reads FYNNEI. In nucleotides, the CDR3 is TGTGCCAGCAGCCTCGACTCGACAGCCCTTTATGGCTACACCTTC. Translated: CASSLDSTALYGYTF. Full variable domain (rest looked up from reference TRBV2 and TRBJ1-2): EPEVTQTPSHQVTQMGQEVILRCVPISNHLYFYWYRQILGQKVEFLVSFYNNEISEKSEIFDDQFSVERPDGSNFTLKIRSTKLEDSAMYFCASSLDSTALYGYTFGSGTRLTVV.

V is TRBV13 and J is TRBJ1-2, with a tentative D call TRBD1 (6 bases). Germline V gene lookup returns CDR1 PRHDT and CDR2 FYEKMQ (reference sequence). V was pared by 2 bases and J by 8 bases, with 12 bases between. This CDR3 is 13 amino acids long. CDR3 sequence (DNA): TGTGCCAGCAGCTTACTTATGGGGGCCGGCTACACCTTC. This encodes CASSLLMGAGYTF.

Worth noting for this clone: One junction end disagrees with the germline gene, perhaps due to a read error. The chain joins TRBV29-1 to TRBJ2-7; no clear D. The CDR3 covers 9 residues. CDR1 and CDR2 (germline): SQVTM, ANQGSEA. CDR3 sequence: CSVAPGDGF. The CDR3, as DNA: TGCAGCGTTGCTCCAGGCGATGGCTTC.